Sequencing of this TCR beta chain was carried out in a study of regulatory T cells in long-lasting Graves disease. Time point of the sample: newly diagnosed GD, antithyroid drugs for less than 3 months. RNA isolated from PBMCs was used to make the TCR library. In building TCR beta libraries, iRepertoire HTBI primers were used together with Arm-PCR of CDR3 regions. TCRdb recomputed calls from the multiplex PCR reads with MiXCR, one row per CDR3 protein. The profile shows around 480,000 distinct CDR3 sequences, about 16% of them singletons. Germline V lookup: CDR1 LGHNT, CDR2 FRNRAP. CDR3 size: 15 residues. V was trimmed by 7 bases and J by 2 bases, leaving 15 bases between them. The table lists this clonotype with many counts. These data were likewise used in another study, on T cells in Graves' hyperthyroidism and ophthalmopathy.

V gene TRBV12-5 combines with J gene TRBJ1-5; no clear D. Sequenced material: peripheral blood mononuclear cells (PBMCs), taken at new diagnosis, from a patient treated with antithyroid drugs. The TCR originated in a middle-aged woman with Graves disease. As DNA, the CDR3 is TGTGCTAGTGCCTTGGGCGAGTTTGGCAATCAGCCCCAGCATTTT. Its translation: CASALGEFGNQPQHF.